This TCR beta chain was identified in a study of blood T cell repertoires in COVID-19. As for the study in general: Acute and convalescent COVID-19 specimens originated in the United States, Italy and Spain. PBMCs, B-cell-depleted T cells, or T cells were the source of the cDNA or gDNA that made up the material.

TCRdb's copy holds only in-frame clones and misses some; the assay was immunoSEQ multiplex PCR. The table has 300,000 to 450,000 clones, roughly nine tenths seen once. This clone has more than one count but fewer than ten. The V gene lost 10 bases and the J gene lost 0 bases, with 6 bases spanning the gap. From germline, CDR1 is MGHDK and CDR2 SYGVNS. The CDR3 contains 11 residues. V is TRBV25-1 and J is TRBJ1-2; D is unclear. The receptor was derived from a woman aged 25 to 39 with COVID-19, enrolled during active disease. Sequencing input: peripheral blood. The CDR3 spells CATGANYGYTF. CDR3 nucleotides: TGTGCCACCGGGGCTAACTATGGCTACACCTTC.